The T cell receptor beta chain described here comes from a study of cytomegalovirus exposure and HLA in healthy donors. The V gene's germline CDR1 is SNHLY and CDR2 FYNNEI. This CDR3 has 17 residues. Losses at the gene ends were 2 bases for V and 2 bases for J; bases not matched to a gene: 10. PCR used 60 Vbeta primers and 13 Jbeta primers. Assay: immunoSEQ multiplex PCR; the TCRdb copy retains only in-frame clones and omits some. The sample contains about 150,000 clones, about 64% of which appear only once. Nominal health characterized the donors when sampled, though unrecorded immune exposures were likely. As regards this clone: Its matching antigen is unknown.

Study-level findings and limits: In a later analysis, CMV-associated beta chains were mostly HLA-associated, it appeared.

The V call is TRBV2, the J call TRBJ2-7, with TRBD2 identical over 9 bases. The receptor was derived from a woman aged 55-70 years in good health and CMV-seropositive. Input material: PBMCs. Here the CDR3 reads CASSETVAGEITYEQYF. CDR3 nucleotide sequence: TGTGCCAGCAGTGAAACGGTAGCGGGAGAGATAACCTACGAGCAGTACTTC.